This TCR beta chain was retrieved from a study of memory CD4+ T cells and cytomegalovirus serostatus. Study summary: Healthy Belgian adult donors included several CMV-positive and some 23 CMV-negative people. Study-wide findings and caveats: 67 of 164 known CMV-associated TCRbeta sequences appeared in CD4+ memory.

TCRdb's table, derived via immunoSEQ multiplex PCR, lists solely in-frame clones and lacks some. The sample consists of under 55,000 clones, around 88% of them appearing once. Points on this clone: Its antigen is not known.

The germline V and J ends were trimmed by 0 bases and 0 bases, with 13 bases remaining between them. The germline CDR1 and CDR2 sequences are SGDLS and YYNGEE. CDR3 size: 17 residues. The sort gate was single viable CD3+CD4+CD8-CD45RO+ cells for memory CD4+ T cells. Positive selection with CD4 microbeads enriched total CD4+ T cells. The chain couples TRBV9 to TRBJ1-3, with D unresolved. This receptor was taken from an adult in good health and CMV-seropositive. The sequenced sample consisted of memory CD4+ T cells from blood. The CDR3, as DNA: TGTGCCAGCAGCGTAGAAGCCCCAGCCATCTCTGGAAACACCATATATTTT. Translated, it gives CASSVEAPAISGNTIYF.